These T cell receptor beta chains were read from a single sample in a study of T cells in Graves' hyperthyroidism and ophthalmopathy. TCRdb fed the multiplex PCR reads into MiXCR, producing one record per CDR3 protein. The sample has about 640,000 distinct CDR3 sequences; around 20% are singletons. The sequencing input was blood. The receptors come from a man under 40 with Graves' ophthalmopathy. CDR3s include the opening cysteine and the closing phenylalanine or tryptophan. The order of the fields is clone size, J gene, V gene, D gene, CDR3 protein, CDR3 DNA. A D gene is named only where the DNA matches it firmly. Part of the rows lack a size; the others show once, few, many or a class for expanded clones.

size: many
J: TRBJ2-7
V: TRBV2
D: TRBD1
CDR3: CASSGQGSNEQYF
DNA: TGTGCCAGCAGTGGACAGGGGTCCAACGAGCAGTACTTC

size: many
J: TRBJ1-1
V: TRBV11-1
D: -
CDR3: CASSQQRGNTEAFF
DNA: TGTGCCAGCAGCCAACAGAGGGGGAACACTGAAGCTTTCTTT

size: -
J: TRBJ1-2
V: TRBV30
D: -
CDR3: CAWSDRFSNYGYTF
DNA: TGTGCCTGGAGTGACAGGTTTAGTAACTATGGCTACACCTTC

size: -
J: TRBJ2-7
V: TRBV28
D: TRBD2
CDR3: CASSLWSSGAYEQYF
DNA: TGTGCCAGCAGTTTATGGTCTAGCGGGGCTTACGAGCAGTACTTC

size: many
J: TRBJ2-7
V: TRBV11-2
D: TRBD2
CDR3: CASSSRLAAGYEQYF
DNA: TGTGCCAGCAGCTCCCGACTAGCGGCCGGCTACGAGCAGTACTTC

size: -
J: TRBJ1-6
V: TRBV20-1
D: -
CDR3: CSASIEGFYSPLHF
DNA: TGCAGTGCTTCGATCGAGGGGTTCTATTCACCCCTCCACTTT

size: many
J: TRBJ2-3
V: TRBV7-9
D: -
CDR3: CASSAPSSDTQYF
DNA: TGTGCCAGCAGCGCCCCCAGCTCGGATACGCAGTATTTT

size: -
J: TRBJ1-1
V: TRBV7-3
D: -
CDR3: CASSPGGYVTEAFF
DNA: TGTGCCAGCAGCCCCGGGGGTTATGTCACTGAAGCTTTCTTT

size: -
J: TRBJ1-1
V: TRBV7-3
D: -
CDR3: CASSPNSKGNTEAFF
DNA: TGTGCCAGCAGCCCGAACAGCAAGGGGAACACTGAAGCTTTCTTT

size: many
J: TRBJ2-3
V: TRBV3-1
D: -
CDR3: CASSPRTIGTQYF
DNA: TGTGCCAGCAGCCCGAGGACTATCGGTACGCAGTATTTT

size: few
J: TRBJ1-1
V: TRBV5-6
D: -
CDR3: CASSSIGHYTEAFF
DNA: TGTGCCAGCAGCTCTATAGGACACTACACTGAAGCTTTCTTT

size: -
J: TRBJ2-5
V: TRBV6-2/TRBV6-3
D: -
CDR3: CASSYSEQETQYF
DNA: TGTGCCAGCAGTTACTCAGAGCAAGAGACCCAGTACTTC

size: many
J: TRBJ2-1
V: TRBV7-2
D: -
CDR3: CASSLVLSNYNEQFF
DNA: TGTGCCAGCAGCTTAGTGCTCTCCAACTACAATGAGCAGTTCTTC

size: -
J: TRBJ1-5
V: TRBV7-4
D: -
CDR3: CASRFYSNQPQHF
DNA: TGTGCCAGCAGGTTTTATAGCAATCAGCCCCAGCATTTT

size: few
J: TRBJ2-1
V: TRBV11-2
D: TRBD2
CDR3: CASSSIGGSSYNEQFF
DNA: TGTGCCAGCAGCTCTATAGGCGGGAGCTCCTACAATGAGCAGTTCTTC

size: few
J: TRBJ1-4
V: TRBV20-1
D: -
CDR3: CSAPAGNEKLFF
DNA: TGCAGTGCTCCTGCCGGGAATGAAAAACTGTTTTTT

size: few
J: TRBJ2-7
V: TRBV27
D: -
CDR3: CASRPTASALHEQYF
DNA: TGTGCCAGCAGACCGACGGCGTCGGCGCTCCACGAGCAGTACTTC

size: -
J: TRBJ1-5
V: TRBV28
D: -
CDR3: CASSAGTTVSNQPQHF
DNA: TGTGCCAGCAGTGCAGGGACGACAGTTAGCAATCAGCCCCAGCATTTT

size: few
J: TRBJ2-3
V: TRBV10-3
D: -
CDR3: CATSRTNTDTQYF
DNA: TGTGCCACTTCGAGGACCAACACAGATACGCAGTATTTT

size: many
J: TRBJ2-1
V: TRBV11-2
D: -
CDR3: CASSSGFDNEQFF
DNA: TGTGCCAGCAGCTCGGGCTTCGACAATGAGCAGTTCTTC

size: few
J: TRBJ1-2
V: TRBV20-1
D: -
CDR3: CSARWPPKQDLGYTF
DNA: TGCAGTGCTAGGTGGCCCCCCAAGCAGGATCTTGGCTACACCTTC

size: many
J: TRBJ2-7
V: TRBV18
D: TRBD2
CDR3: CASSPGLTYEQYF
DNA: TGTGCCAGCAGCCCGGGACTAACCTACGAGCAGTACTTC

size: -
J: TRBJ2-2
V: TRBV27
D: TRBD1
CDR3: CASSTSGGTGELFF
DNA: TGTGCCAGCAGTACCTCAGGGGGAACCGGGGAGCTGTTTTTT

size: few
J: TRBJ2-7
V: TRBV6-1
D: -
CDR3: CASTRITGDRPYEQYF
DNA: TGTGCCAGCACACGGATAACGGGGGACAGACCCTACGAGCAGTACTTC

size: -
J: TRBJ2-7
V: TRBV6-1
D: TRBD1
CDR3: CASVFRQGIYEQYF
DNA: TGTGCCAGCGTTTTCAGACAGGGGATCTACGAGCAGTACTTC

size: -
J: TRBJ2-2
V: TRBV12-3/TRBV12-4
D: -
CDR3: CASSPRVENTGELFF
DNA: TGTGCCAGCAGCCCCCGGGTCGAGAACACCGGGGAGCTGTTTTTT

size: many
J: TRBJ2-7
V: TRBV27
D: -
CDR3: CASSPRLHSTYEQYF
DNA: TGTGCCAGCAGTCCCAGACTACATTCCACCTACGAGCAGTACTTC

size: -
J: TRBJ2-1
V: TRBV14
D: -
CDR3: CASSQDQRMNLANEQFF
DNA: TGTGCCAGCAGCCAAGATCAGAGGATGAATCTGGCCAATGAGCAGTTCTTC

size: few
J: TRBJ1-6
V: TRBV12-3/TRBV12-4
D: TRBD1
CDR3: CASAPTGQGAGNLHF
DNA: TGTGCCAGCGCTCCGACGGGACAGGGGGCCGGGAACCTCCACTTT

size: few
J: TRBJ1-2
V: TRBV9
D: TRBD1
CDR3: CASSVDGTGRYGYTF
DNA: TGTGCCAGCAGCGTAGATGGGACAGGGCGCTATGGCTACACCTTC

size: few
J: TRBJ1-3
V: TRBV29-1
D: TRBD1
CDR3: CSVTTGAGNTIYF
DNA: TGCAGCGTTACTACAGGGGCTGGAAACACCATATATTTT

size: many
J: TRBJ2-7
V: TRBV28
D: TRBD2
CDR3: CASRTASGSSYEQYF
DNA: TGTGCCAGCAGAACAGCTAGCGGGAGCTCCTACGAGCAGTACTTC

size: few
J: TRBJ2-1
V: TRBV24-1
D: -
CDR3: CATSDPSGDPNEQFF
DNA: TGTGCCACCAGTGACCCCTCAGGGGACCCCAATGAGCAGTTCTTC

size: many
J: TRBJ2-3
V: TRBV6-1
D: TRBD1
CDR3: CASRSQGERADTQYF
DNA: TGTGCCAGCAGATCCCAGGGGGAACGGGCAGATACGCAGTATTTT

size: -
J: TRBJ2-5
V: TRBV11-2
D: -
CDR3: CASSLALNHNQETQYF
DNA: TGTGCCAGCAGCTTGGCCCTTAATCATAACCAAGAGACCCAGTACTTC

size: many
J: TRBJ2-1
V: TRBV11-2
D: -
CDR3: CASSLSPPLNEQFF
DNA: TGTGCCAGCAGCTTATCCCCCCCCCTTAATGAGCAGTTCTTC

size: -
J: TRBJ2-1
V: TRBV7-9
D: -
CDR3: CASSLGDGYNEQFF
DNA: TGTGCCAGCAGCTTAGGGGACGGATACAATGAGCAGTTCTTC

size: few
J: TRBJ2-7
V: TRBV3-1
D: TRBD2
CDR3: CASSQVVAGAGEQYF
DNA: TGTGCCAGCAGCCAAGTCGTAGCGGGAGCTGGCGAGCAGTACTTC

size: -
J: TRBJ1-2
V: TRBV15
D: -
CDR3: CATSTTRGGDGGYTF
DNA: TGTGCCACCAGCACGACCCGGGGAGGGGACGGCGGCTACACCTTC

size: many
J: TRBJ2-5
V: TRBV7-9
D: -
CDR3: CASSPAQGETQYF
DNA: TGTGCCAGCAGCCCGGCACAGGGCGAGACCCAGTACTTC

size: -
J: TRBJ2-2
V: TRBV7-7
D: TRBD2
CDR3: CASTSGGGTFVGELFF
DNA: TGTGCTAGCACCTCCGGGGGGGGGACCTTCGTCGGGGAGCTGTTTTTT

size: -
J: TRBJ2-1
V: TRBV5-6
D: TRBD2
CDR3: CASSSSGLAGGPQFF
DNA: TGTGCCAGCAGCTCCTCGGGACTAGCGGGAGGGCCGCAGTTCTTC

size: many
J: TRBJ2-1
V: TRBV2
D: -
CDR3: CARKTGPYNEQFF
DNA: TGTGCCAGAAAAACAGGGCCTTACAATGAGCAGTTCTTC

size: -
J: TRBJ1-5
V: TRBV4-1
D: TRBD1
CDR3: CASSQSPPGTGGEASNQPQHF
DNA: TGCGCCAGCAGCCAATCTCCCCCCGGGACAGGGGGTGAAGCGAGCAATCAGCCCCAGCATTTT

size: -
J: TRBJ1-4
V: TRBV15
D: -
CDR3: CATSRDPGKLFF
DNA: TGTGCCACCAGCAGAGATCCCGGAAAACTGTTTTTT